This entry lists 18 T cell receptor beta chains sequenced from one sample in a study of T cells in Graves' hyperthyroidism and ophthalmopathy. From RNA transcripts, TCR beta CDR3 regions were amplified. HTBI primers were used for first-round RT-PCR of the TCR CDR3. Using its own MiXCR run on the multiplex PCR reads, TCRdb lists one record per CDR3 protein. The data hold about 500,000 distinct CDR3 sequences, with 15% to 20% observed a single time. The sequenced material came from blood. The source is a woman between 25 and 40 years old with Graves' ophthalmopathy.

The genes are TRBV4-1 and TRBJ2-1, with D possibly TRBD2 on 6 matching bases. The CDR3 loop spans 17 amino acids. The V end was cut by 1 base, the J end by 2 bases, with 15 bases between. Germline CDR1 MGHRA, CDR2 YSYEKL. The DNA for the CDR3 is TGCGCCAGCAGCCAAGTCTATCGGCGGGAAGCCTACAATGAGCAGTTCTTC. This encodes CASSQVYRREAYNEQFF.

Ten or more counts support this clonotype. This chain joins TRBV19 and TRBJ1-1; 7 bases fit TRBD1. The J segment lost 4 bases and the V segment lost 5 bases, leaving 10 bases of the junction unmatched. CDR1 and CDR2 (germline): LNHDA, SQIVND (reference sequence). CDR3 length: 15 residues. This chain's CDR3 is CASSPLDRAGTEAFF. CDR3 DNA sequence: TGTGCCAGTAGTCCTCTTGACAGGGCAGGCACTGAAGCTTTCTTT.

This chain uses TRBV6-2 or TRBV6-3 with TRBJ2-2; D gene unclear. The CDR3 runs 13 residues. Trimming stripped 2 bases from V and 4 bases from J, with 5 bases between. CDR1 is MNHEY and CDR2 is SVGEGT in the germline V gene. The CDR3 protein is CASSYLSTGELFF. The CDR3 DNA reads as TGTGCCAGCAGTTACCTGTCCACCGGGGAGCTGTTTTTT.

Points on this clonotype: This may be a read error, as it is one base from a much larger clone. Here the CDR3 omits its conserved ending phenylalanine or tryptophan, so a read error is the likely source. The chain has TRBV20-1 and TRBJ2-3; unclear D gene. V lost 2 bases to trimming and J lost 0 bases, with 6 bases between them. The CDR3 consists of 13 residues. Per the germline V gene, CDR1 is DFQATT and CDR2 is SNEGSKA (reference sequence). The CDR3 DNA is TGCAGTGCTAGACTGAGAAGCACAGATACGCAGTATCTT. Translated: CSARLRSTDTQYL.

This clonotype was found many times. This CDR3 is CASSQDAGASYEQYF. Written as DNA, the CDR3 is TGCGCCAGCAGCCAAGACGCGGGAGCCTCCTACGAGCAGTACTTC. The chain uses TRBV4-3 and TRBJ2-7, with 7 bases fitting TRBD2. Trimming removed 0 bases from V and 0 bases from J; junction bases left unmatched: 2. The CDR3 consists of 15 residues. The germline CDR1 and CDR2 sequences are LGHNA and YSLEER.

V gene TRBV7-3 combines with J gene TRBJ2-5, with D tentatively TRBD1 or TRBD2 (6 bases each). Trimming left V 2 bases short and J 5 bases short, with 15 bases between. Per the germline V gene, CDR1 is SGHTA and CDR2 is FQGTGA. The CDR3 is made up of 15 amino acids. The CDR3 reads CASSLEGGRWETQYF. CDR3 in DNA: TGTGCCAGCAGCTTAGAAGGGGGGAGGTGGGAGACCCAGTACTTC.

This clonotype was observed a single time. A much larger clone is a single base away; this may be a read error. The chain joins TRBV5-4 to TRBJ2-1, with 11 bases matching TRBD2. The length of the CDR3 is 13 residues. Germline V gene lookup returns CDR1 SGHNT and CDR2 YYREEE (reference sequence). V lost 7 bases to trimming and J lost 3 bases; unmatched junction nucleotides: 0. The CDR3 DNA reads TGTGCCAGCGGGACTAGCGGCTACAATGAGCAGTTCTTC. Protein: CASGTSGYNEQFF. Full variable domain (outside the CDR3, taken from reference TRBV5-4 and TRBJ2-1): ETGVTQSPTHLIKTRGQQVTLRCSSQSGHNTVSWYQQALGQGPQFIFQYYREEENGRGNFPPRFSGLQFPNYSSELNVNALELDDSALYLCASGTSGYNEQFFGPGTRLTVL.

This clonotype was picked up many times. The CDR3 here is CASSLTSGSREQYF. DNA for the CDR3: TGTGCCAGCAGCTTAACTAGCGGGAGCCGCGAGCAGTACTTC. The V and J genes are TRBV7-6 and TRBJ2-7, with TRBD2 identical over 11 bases. After removal of 2 bases from V and 6 bases from J, the junction contained 3 bases not matched to a gene. The length of the CDR3 is 14 residues. Germline V gene sequence: CDR1 SGHVS, CDR2 FNYEAQ. The whole variable domain, remainder taken from reference TRBV7-6 and TRBJ2-7, is GAGVSQSPRYKVTKRGQDVALRCDPISGHVSLYWYRQALGQGPEFLTYFNYEAQQDKSGLPNDRFSAERPEGSISTLTIQRTEQRDSAMYRCASSLTSGSREQYFGPGTRLTVT.

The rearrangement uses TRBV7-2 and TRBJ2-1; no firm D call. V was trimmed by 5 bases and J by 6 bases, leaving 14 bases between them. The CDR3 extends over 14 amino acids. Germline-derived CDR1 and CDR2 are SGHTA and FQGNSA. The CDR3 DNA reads TGTGCCAGCAGCACCCGGACGACGCCCAATGAGCAGTTCTTC. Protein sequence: CASSTRTTPNEQFF. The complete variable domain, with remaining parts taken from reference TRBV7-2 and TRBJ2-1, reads GAGVSQSPSNKVTEKGKDVELRCDPISGHTALYWYRQSLGQGLEFLIYFQGNSAPDKSGLPSDRFSAERTGGSVSTLTIQRTQQEDSAVYLCASSTRTTPNEQFFGPGTRLTVL.

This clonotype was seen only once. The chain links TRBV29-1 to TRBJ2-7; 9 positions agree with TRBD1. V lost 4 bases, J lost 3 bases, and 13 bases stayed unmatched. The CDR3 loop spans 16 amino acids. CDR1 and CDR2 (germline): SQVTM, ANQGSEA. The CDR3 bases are TGCAGCGTTGCCAGAAGGTACAGGACAGGGGACTACGAGCAGTACTTC. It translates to CSVARRYRTGDYEQYF.

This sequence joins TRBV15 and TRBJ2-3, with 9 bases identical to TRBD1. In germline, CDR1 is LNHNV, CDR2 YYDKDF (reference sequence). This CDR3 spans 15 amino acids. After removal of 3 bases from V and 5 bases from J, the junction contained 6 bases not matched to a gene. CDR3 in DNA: TGTGCCACCAGCAGGCGGACAGGGGTGGGAGATACGCAGTATTTT. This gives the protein CATSRRTGVGDTQYF.

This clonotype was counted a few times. The CDR3 spells CAISESPGGGTGYTF. The CDR3 region has the DNA TGTGCCATCAGTGAGTCGCCGGGGGGAGGGACTGGCTACACCTTC. The V gene is TRBV10-3, the J gene TRBJ1-2; a weak D match, TRBD1 (5 bases). The germline gives CDR1 ENHRY, CDR2 SYGVKD. CDR3 length: 15 amino acids. The V and J ends lost 0 bases and 7 bases respectively, with 15 bases between them.

The DNA for the CDR3 is TGCAGTGCCAACGGACAGGGGGCCGGCGGGGAGCTGTTTTTT. Its translation: CSANGQGAGGELFF. The chain employs TRBV20-1 and TRBJ2-2; TRBD1 matches at 11 bases. From germline, CDR1 is DFQATT and CDR2 SNEGSKA (reference sequence). J was trimmed by 7 bases and V by 6 bases; bases with no gene match: 7. The CDR3 covers 14 residues.

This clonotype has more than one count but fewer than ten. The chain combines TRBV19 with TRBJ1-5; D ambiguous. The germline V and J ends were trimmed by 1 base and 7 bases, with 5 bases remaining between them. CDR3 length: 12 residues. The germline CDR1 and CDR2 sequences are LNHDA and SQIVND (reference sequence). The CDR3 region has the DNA TGTGCCAGTAGTATAGTCTCCCAGCCCCAGCATTTT. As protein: CASSIVSQPQHF.

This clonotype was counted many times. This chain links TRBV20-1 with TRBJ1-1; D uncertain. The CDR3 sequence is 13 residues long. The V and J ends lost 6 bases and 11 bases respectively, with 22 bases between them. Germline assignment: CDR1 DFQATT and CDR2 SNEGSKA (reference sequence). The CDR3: CSASPGGVITAFF. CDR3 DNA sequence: TGCAGTGCCAGCCCCGGCGGGGTTATAACTGCTTTCTTT.

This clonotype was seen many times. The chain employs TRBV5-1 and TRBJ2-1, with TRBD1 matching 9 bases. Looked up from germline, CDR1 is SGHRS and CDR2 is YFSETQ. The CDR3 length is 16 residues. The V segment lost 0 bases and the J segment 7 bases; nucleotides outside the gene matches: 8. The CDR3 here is CASSLEGQGLRNEQFF. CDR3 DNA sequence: TGCGCCAGCAGCTTGGAGGGACAGGGTTTAAGGAATGAGCAGTTCTTC.

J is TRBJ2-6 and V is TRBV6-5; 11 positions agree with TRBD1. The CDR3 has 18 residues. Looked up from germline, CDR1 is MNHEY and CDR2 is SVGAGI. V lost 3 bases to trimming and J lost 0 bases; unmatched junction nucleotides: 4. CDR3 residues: CASSYYGTGGSGANVLTF. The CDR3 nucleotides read TGTGCCAGCAGTTATTATGGGACAGGGGGCTCTGGGGCCAACGTCCTGACTTTC.

CDR3: CASARLGGETNEQFF. For the CDR3, the DNA is TGTGCCAGCGCCCGATTAGGCGGAGAAACCAATGAGCAGTTCTTC. The rearrangement joins TRBV11-2 to TRBJ2-1; no definite D call. This CDR3 is 15 amino acids long. Trimming stripped 8 bases from V and 6 bases from J, with 20 bases between. Germline values: CDR1 SGHAT, CDR2 FQNNGV.